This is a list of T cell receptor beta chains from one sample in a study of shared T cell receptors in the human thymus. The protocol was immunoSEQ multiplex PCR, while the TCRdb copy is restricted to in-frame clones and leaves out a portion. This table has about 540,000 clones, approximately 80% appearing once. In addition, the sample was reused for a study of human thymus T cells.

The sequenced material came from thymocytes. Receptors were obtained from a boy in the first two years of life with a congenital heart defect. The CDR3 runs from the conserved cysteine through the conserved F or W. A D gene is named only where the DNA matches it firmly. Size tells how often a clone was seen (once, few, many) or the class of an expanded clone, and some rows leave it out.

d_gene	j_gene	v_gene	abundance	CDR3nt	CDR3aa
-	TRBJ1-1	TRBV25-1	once	TGTGCCAGCAGTGAATTTGAGGGGAACACTGAAGCTTTCTTT	CASSEFEGNTEAFF
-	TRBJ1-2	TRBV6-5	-	TGTGCCAGCAACCCAGGGTTCGGAGGCTACACCTTC	CASNPGFGGYTF
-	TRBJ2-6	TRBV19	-	TGTGCCAGTAGTATAGCCGGTAAGAACGTCCTGACTTTC	CASSIAGKNVLTF
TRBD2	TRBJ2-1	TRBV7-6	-	TGTGCCAGCAGCGAGGGACTAGCGGGAGACCACTCCTACAATGAGCAGTTCTTC	CASSEGLAGDHSYNEQFF
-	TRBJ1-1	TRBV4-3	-	TGCGCCAGCAGCCAGGAGCCGAACACTGAAGCTTTCTTT	CASSQEPNTEAFF
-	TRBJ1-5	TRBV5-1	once	TGCGCCAGTAGCTTGGGTCCGGGGTATCAGCCCCAGCATTTT	CASSLGPGYQPQHF
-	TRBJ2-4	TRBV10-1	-	TGCGCCAGCAGTGGGTCGAGGGGGACCAAAAACATTCAGTACTTC	CASSGSRGTKNIQYF
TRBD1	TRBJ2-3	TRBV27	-	TGTGCCAGCAGTTTATCGACGGACAGGGGCCCAGATACGCAGTATTTT	CASSLSTDRGPDTQYF
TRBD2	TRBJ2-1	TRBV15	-	TGTGCCACCAGCAGAGATCCTCCAATAGCGGGAAGGAATCGTCGGACCTACAATGAGCAGTTCTTC	CATSRDPPIAGRNRRTYNEQFF
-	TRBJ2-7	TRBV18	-	TGTGCCAGCTCACCATACGGGTCGGGAGCCTCCTACGAGCAGTACTTC	CASSPYGSGASYEQYF
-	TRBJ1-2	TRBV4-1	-	TGCGCCAGCAGCCAAGTTCCGCGAAGAACAGGGTCCTATGGCTACACCTTC	CASSQVPRRTGSYGYTF
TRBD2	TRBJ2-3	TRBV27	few	TGTGCCAGCAGTTCCCCCTTGGGAGGGATTCCAGATACGCAGTATTTT	CASSSPLGGIPDTQYF
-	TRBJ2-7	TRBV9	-	TGTGCCAGCAGCGTAGAGGAGAGCTCCTACGAGCAGTACTTC	CASSVEESSYEQYF
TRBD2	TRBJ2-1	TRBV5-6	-	TGTGCCAGCAGCTTGATATCTAGCGGGAGGTTCAATGAGCAGTTCTTC	CASSLISSGRFNEQFF
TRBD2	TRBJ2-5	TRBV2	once	TGTGCCAGCAGTGGACTAGCCCCAGCCCAGTACTTC	CASSGLAPAQYF
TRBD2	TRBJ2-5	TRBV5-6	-	TGTGCCAGCAGCTCGGGAGGGGAGACCCAGTACTTC	CASSSGGETQYF
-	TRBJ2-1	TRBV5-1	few	TGCGCCAGCAGCTTCCCTAGCGAGAACAATGAGCAGTTCTTC	CASSFPSENNEQFF
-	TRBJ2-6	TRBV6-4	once	TGTGCCAGCAGTGACTCGGCGGTCCCCCTCGGGGCCAACGTCCTGACTTTC	CASSDSAVPLGANVLTF
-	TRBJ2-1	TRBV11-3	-	TGTGCCAGCAGCTTACCCCCAGGGGAGAGGGGCAATGAGCAGTTCTTC	CASSLPPGERGNEQFF
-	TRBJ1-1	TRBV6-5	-	TGTGCCAGCAGTTACTTAGGCAGGGGCGAGAGGACTGAAGCTTTCTTT	CASSYLGRGERTEAFF
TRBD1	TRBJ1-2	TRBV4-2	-	TGTGCCAGCAGCCAAGATCACAGGGGGAGACTTGGCTACACCTTC	CASSQDHRGRLGYTF
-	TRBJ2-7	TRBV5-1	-	TGCGCCAGCAGCACCGACAGAGTAATCCTCTTC	CASSTDRVILF
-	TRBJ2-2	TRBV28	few	TGTGCCACAACAGGGGGGGATAACACCGGGGAGCTGTTTTTT	CATTGGDNTGELFF
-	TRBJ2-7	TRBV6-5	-	TGTGCCAGCAGTTACAGGGCGGGCTCCTACGAGCAGTACTTC	CASSYRAGSYEQYF
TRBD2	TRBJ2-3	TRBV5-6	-	TGTGCCAGCAGACGTAGCGGGAGTTTCCTCACAGATACGCAGTATTTT	CASRRSGSFLTDTQYF
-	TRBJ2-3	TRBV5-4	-	TGTGCCAGCAGCCCGGAGGGGCCGGGAATTACCAGCACAGATACGCAGTATTTT	CASSPEGPGITSTDTQYF
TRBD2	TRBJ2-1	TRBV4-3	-	TGCGCCAGCAGTAGATCCGAACTAGCGGGAATACGAGGGGATGAGCAGTTCTTC	CASSRSELAGIRGDEQFF
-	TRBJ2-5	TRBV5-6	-	TGTGCCAGCAGCGGAGAGGGGGAGATGACGGAAGAGACCCAGTACTTC	CASSGEGEMTEETQYF
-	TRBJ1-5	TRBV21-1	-	TGTGCCAGCAGAAGTGGGAAACTGGGGGACAGGCCCCAGCATTTT	CASRSGKLGDRPQHF
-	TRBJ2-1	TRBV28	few	TGTGCCAGCAGTTTTCGAGGGAGAGGGAGCTCCTACAATGAGCAGTTCTTC	CASSFRGRGSSYNEQFF
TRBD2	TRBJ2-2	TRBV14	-	TGTGCCAGCAGCCAGGCGCCTAGCGGGGTGAACACCGGGGAGCTGTTTTTT	CASSQAPSGVNTGELFF
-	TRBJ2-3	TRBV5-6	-	TGTGCCAGCAGCCGGAGTGCAGATACGCAGTATTTT	CASSRSADTQYF
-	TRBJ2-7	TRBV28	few	TGTGCCAGCAGTCCTGACAGATACGAGCAGTACTTC	CASSPDRYEQYF
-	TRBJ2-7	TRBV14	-	TGTGCCAGCAGCCACGAAGACCGACTAAACTACGAGCAGTACTTC	CASSHEDRLNYEQYF
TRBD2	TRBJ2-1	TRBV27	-	TGTGCCAATACGGGACTAGCGGGAATAGAATGGTCCTACAATGAGCAGTTCTTC	CANTGLAGIEWSYNEQFF
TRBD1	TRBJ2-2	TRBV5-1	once	TGCGCCAGCAGCTTGGTGGCCGAGGGGGCTGGGACCGGGGAGCTGTTTTTT	CASSLVAEGAGTGELFF
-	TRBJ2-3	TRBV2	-	TGTGCCAGGAGGCCAAATCTAGATACGCAGTATTTT	CARRPNLDTQYF
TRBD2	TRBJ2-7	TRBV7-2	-	TGTGCCAGCAGCTTAACCAGCGGGGCCTCCTACGAGCAGTACTTC	CASSLTSGASYEQYF
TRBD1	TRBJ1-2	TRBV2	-	TGTGCCAGCAGAGGGGGGACAGGTAGCTCCCATGGCTACACCTTC	CASRGGTGSSHGYTF
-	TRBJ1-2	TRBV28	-	TGTGCCAGCAGTACCCGAGGGGGTACTAACTATGGCTACACCTTC	CASSTRGGTNYGYTF
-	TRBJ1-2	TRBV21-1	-	TGTGCCAGCAGCAAAGCGCTTAAGGGACAGGGGGCCTATGGCTACACCTTC	CASSKALKGQGAYGYTF
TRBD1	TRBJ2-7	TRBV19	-	TGTGCCACAAGAGGGGACAGGGCAACCCCCTACGAGCAGTACTTC	CATRGDRATPYEQYF
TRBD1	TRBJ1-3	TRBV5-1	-	TGCGCCAGCAGCCCGGGACAGTTTAGCTCTGGAAACACCATATATTTT	CASSPGQFSSGNTIYF